Presented here are 9 T cell receptor beta chains from one specimen sequenced in a study of T cell responses to AZD1222 COVID-19 vaccine. Clones were sequenced by immunoSEQ multiplex PCR, and TCRdb holds only the in-frame ones, with some missing. The sample carries approximately 220,000 clones, approximately 94% recorded once. Sample: peripheral blood, taken on day 0 of MenACWY control vaccination. These receptors were taken from an adult in good health.

CDR3 loop: CSVEVGLAGAREQFF. The DNA of the CDR3 is TGCAGCGTTGAAGTCGGGCTAGCGGGGGCTCGGGAGCAGTTCTTC. J is TRBJ2-1 and V is TRBV29-1; 10 bases fit TRBD2. Trimming took 1 base from V and 10 from J; bases not matched to a gene: 10. This CDR3 region has 15 residues. Per germline, CDR1 SQVTM and CDR2 ANQGSEA.

The chain uses TRBV3-1 (or the pseudogene TRBV3-2) and TRBJ1-6; TRBD1 might be the D (5 bases). Germline CDR1 and CDR2: LGHDT and YNNKEL (reference sequence). The CDR3 runs to 14 residues. Trimming took 2 bases from V and 8 from J, leaving 10 bases between them. CDR3 residues: CASSQIQGDSPLHF. The DNA for the CDR3 is TGTGCCAGCAGCCAAATTCAGGGAGATTCACCCCTCCACTTT.

This chain joins TRBV4-1 and TRBJ1-4; TRBD1 agrees at 10 bases. The CDR3 totals 18 residues. Trimming took 1 base from V and 2 from J; bases not matched to a gene: 7. Germline CDR1 is MGHRA and CDR2 is YSYEKL. This chain's CDR3 is CASSQGSTGGSTNEKLFF. For the CDR3, the DNA is TGCGCCAGCAGCCAAGGGTCGACAGGGGGCTCGACTAATGAAAAACTGTTTTTT.

The V call is TRBV3-1 (or the pseudogene TRBV3-2), the J call TRBJ1-1; D is undetermined. V was clipped by 1 base and J by 1 base, with 10 bases between them. CDR3 size: 15 residues. Germline CDR1 is LGHDT and CDR2 is YNNKEL (reference sequence). The CDR3 coding sequence is TGTGCCAGCAGCCAAGGGATAAAGGGGAACACTGAAGCTTTCTTT. Translated: CASSQGIKGNTEAFF.

The V call is TRBV19, the J call TRBJ1-1; the D is unclear. V shed 3 bases and J shed 3 bases, with 8 bases lying between them. From germline, CDR1 is LNHDA and CDR2 SQIVND (reference sequence). The CDR3 extends over 13 amino acids. This CDR3 reads CASSILRYTEAFF. In nucleotides, the CDR3 is TGTGCCAGTAGTATCTTGCGGTACACTGAAGCTTTCTTT. The whole variable domain, remainder taken from reference TRBV19 and TRBJ1-1, is DGGITQSPKYLFRKEGQNVTLSCEQNLNHDAMYWYRQDPGQGLRLIYYSQIVNDFQKGDIAEGYSVSREKKESFPLTVTSAQKNPTAFYLCASSILRYTEAFFGQGTRLTVV.

V and J are TRBV6-5 and TRBJ1-3; TRBD1 agrees at 7 bases. V shed 5 bases and J 2 bases; nucleotides not matched to a gene: 6. The CDR3 is made up of 15 amino acids. The germline V gene has CDR1 MNHEY and CDR2 SVGAGI. The CDR3 nucleotides read TGTGCCAGCAGTCGAGGGGACAGTACTGGAAACACCATATATTTT. Protein sequence: CASSRGDSTGNTIYF.

V and J are TRBV27 and TRBJ1-5, with 7 nucleotides matching TRBD1. This CDR3 contains 13 residues. Germline assignment: CDR1 MNHEY and CDR2 SMNVEV (reference sequence). The junction had 2 bases not matched to a gene; V was cut back by 6 bases and J by 3 bases. CDR3 coding DNA: TGTGCCAGCAGGGGACAGTTCAATCAGCCCCAGCATTTT. The encoded protein is CASRGQFNQPQHF.

This chain joins TRBV5-4 and TRBJ1-1, with TRBD1 as a possible D gene (5 bases). In germline, CDR1 is SGHNT, CDR2 YYREEE (reference sequence). This CDR3 is 15 amino acids long. V lost 4 bases and J lost 4, with 17 bases in between. CDR3 sequence (DNA): TGTGCCAGCAGCCCCGCAGGGCAGGGAGGCACTGAAGCTTTCTTT. Protein sequence: CASSPAGQGGTEAFF.

The CDR3 bases are TGTGCCAGTAGTATACGGGGGCCGGGGAGCAACAATGAGCAGTTCTTC. It codes for CASSIRGPGSNNEQFF. The rearrangement uses TRBV19 and TRBJ2-1; TRBD1 or TRBD2 may be the D gene (6 bases each). V was cut by 2 bases and J by 5 bases, with 16 bases left in between. The CDR3 has 16 amino acids. Germline CDR1 LNHDA, CDR2 SQIVND (reference sequence).